This TCR beta chain originates from a study of cytomegalovirus exposure and HLA in healthy donors. Findings of the study overall: It has been reported that TCR beta sequences accurately predicted the HLA-A and HLA-B alleles of most subjects. Most TCR sequences were rare, but some public TCRs occurred in many donors.

As regards this clone: Its target is unknown.

PCR employed 60 Vbeta and 13 Jbeta primers. Assay: immunoSEQ multiplex PCR; the TCRdb copy retains only in-frame clones and omits some. The data hold 100,000 or so clones, with around two thirds observed a single time. The CDR3 spans 14 residues. Per germline, CDR1 SNHLY and CDR2 FYNNEI. Deletions cut 4 bases from V and 10 bases from J, with 14 bases between. The specimen sequenced was PBMCs. This clonotype was sampled from a man aged 45-65 years in good health and CMV-seropositive. The chain has TRBV2 and TRBJ2-6; the D gene is possibly TRBD2 (7 bases). CDR3 sequence: CASSVGGAPNVLTF. The CDR3 region has the DNA TGTGCCAGCAGTGTTGGGGGGGCTCCTAACGTCCTGACTTTC.